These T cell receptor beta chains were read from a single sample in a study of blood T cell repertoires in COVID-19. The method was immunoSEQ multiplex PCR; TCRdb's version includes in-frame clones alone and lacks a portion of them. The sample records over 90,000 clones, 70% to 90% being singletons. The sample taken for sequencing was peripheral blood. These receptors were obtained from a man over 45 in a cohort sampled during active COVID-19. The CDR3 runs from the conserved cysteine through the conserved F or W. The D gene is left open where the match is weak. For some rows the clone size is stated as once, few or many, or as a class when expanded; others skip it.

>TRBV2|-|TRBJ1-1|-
CASNRNTEAFF
TGTGCCAGCAATCGGAACACTGAAGCTTTCTTT
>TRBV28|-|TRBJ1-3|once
CASSFPRDSNTIYF
TGTGCCAGCAGTTTTCCCAGGGACTCCAACACCATATATTTT
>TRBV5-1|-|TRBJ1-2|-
CASRLGQLYGYTF
TGCGCCAGCCGCCTCGGACAGCTCTATGGCTACACCTTC
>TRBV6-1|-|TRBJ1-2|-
CASSEAAGNYGYTF
TGTGCCAGCAGTGAAGCCGCAGGGAACTATGGCTACACCTTC
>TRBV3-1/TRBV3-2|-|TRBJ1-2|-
CASSQDSRESGYTF
TGTGCCAGCAGCCAAGATAGTCGGGAGAGTGGCTACACCTTC
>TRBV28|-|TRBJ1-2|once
CASQMGGQPHNYGYTF
TGTGCCAGTCAAATGGGGGGGCAACCCCATAACTATGGCTACACCTTC
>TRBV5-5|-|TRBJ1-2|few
CASSLERAGNNYGYTF
TGTGCCAGCAGCTTGGAAAGGGCAGGGAATAACTATGGCTACACCTTC
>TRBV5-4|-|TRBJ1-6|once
CASSLQQEHSPLHF
TGTGCCAGCAGCTTGCAACAGGAGCATTCACCCCTCCACTTT
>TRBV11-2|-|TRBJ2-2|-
CASSSLWGAGELFF
TGTGCCAGCAGCTCCTTGTGGGGGGCCGGGGAGCTGTTTTTT
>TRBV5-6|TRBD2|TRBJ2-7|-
CASSFSGGAYEQYF
TGTGCCAGCAGCTTTTCCGGGGGGGCCTACGAGCAGTACTTC
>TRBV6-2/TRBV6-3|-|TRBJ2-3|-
CASSYPTLGFTDTQYF
TGTGCCAGCAGTTACCCGACTTTGGGTTTCACAGATACGCAGTATTTT
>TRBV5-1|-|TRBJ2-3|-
CASSLFGRGDTQYF
TGCGCCAGCAGCTTGTTCGGCAGGGGCGATACGCAGTATTTT
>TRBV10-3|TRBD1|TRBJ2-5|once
CAAGQGKETQYF
TGTGCCGCGGGACAGGGGAAAGAGACCCAGTACTTC
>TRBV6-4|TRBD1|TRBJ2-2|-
CASKGTANTGELFF
TGTGCCAGCAAAGGGACAGCCAACACCGGGGAGCTGTTTTTT
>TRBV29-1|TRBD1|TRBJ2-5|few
CSVHPVEGARETQYF
TGCAGCGTCCACCCGGTCGAGGGGGCGAGGGAGACCCAGTACTTC
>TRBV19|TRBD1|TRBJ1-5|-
CASSIGQGISSQPQHF
TGTGCCAGTAGTATAGGACAGGGTATTAGCTCTCAGCCCCAGCATTTT
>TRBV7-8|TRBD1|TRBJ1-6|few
CASSLSGIRQGPLHF
TGTGCCAGCAGCCTATCCGGCATCCGACAGGGACCCCTCCACTTT
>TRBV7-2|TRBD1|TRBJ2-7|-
CASSSPGQGYEQYF
TGTGCCAGCAGCTCACCGGGACAGGGTTACGAGCAGTACTTC
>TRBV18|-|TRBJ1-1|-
CASSPGWANTEAFF
TGTGCCAGCTCACCCGGTTGGGCGAACACTGAAGCTTTCTTT
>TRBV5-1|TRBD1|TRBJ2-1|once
CASRGTDRVAEQFF
TGCGCCAGCAGAGGCACGGACAGGGTTGCTGAGCAGTTCTTC
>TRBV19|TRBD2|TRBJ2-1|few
CASSILAGEQFF
TGTGCCAGTAGTATTCTAGCGGGTGAGCAGTTCTTC
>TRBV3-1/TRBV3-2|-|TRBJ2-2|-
CASSLPRLTNTGELFF
TGTGCCAGCAGCCTCCCGAGGCTGACGAACACCGGGGAGCTGTTTTTT
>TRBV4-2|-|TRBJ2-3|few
CASSPGTATDTQYF
TGTGCCAGCAGCCCAGGAACGGCCACAGATACGCAGTATTTT
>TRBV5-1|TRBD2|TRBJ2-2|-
CASSALAGGITGELFF
TGCGCCAGCAGCGCCCTAGCGGGGGGGATCACCGGGGAGCTGTTTTTT
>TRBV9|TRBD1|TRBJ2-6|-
CASSPRTGFGANVLTF
TGTGCCAGCAGCCCACGGACAGGGTTTGGGGCCAACGTCCTGACTTTC
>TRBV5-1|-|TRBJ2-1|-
CASSALGGTGDSYNEQFF
TGCGCCAGCAGCGCCTTGGGGGGGACAGGAGATTCCTACAATGAGCAGTTCTTC